Sequencing of this T cell receptor (beta chain) was carried out in a study of tumor and adjacent non-tumor tissue in lung cancer. The wider study: About 4.17 million productive TCRbeta reads were obtained per sample on average.

A modified ARM-PCR protocol with three rounds of nested PCR amplified TCRbeta. Using its own MiXCR run on the multiplex PCR reads, TCRdb lists one record per CDR3 protein. The table shows roughly 43,000 distinct CDR3 sequences, with roughly 60% occurring only once. Study outcomes and limitations: Significantly higher TCR diversity was found in tumor than normal lung.

Germline assignment: CDR1 SGHRS and CDR2 YFSETQ. Trimming removed 3 bases from V and 0 bases from J, with 6 bases in between. The CDR3 spans 14 residues. This clonotype was seen only a few times. What it binds is unknown. RNA was extracted from bulk tissue without any cell sorting. Distant lung tissue was collected more than 3 cm away from the tumor edge. Between August and November 2014, newly diagnosed, chemotherapy-naive lung cancer patients underwent thoracic surgery in China. Sequencing was done on a sample of distant non-tumor lung tissue. The chain links TRBV5-1 to TRBJ2-2; D uncertain. The TCR originated in a man aged 45-65 years with non-small cell lung cancer. This CDR3 is CASSSTPNTGELFF. The CDR3 DNA reads TGCGCCAGCAGCTCCACCCCGAACACCGGGGAGCTGTTTTTT.